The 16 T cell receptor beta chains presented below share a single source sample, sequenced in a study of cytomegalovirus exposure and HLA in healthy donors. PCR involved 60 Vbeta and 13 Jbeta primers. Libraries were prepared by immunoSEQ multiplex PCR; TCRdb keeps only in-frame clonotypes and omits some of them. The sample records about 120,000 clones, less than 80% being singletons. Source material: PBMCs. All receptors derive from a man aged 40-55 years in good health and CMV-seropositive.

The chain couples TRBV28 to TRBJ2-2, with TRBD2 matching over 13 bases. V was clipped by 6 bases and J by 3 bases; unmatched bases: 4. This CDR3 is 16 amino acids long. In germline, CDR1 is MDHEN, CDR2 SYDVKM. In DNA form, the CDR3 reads TGTGCCAGCAGCCGGGGACTAGCGGGATACACCGGGGAGCTGTTTTTT. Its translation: CASSRGLAGYTGELFF.

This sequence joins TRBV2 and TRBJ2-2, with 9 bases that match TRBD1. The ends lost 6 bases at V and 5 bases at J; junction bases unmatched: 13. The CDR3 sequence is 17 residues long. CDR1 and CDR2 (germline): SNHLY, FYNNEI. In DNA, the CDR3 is TGTGCCAGCAGCCCTAACTCGGGGACAGGGCGAACCGGGGAGCTGTTTTTT. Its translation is CASSPNSGTGRTGELFF.

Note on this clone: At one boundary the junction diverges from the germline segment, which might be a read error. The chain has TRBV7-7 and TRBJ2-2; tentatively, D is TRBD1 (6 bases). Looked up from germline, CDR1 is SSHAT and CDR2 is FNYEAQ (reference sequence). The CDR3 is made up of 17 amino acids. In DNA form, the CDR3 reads TGTGCTAGCAGCGTCAACCCCTCAGGGGCGCTCACCGGGGAGCTGTTTTTT. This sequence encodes CASSVNPSGALTGELFF.

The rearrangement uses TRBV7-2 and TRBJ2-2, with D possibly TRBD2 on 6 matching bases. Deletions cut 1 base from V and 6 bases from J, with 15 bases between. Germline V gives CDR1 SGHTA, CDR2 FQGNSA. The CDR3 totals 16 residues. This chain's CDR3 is CASSLGLGGHAGELFF. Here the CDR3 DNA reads TGTGCCAGCAGCTTAGGATTGGGGGGTCACGCCGGGGAGCTGTTTTTT. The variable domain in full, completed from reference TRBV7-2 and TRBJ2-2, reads GAGVSQSPSNKVTEKGKDVELRCDPISGHTALYWYRQSLGQGLEFLIYFQGNSAPDKSGLPSDRFSAERTGGSVSTLTIQRTQQEDSAVYLCASSLGLGGHAGELFFGEGSRLTVL.

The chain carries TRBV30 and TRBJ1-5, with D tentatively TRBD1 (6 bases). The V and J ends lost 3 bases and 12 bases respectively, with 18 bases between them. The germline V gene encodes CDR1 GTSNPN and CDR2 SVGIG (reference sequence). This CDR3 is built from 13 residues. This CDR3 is CAWRSSGDPVQHF. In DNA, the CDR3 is TGTGCCTGGAGGTCTTCAGGGGACCCGGTCCAGCATTTT.

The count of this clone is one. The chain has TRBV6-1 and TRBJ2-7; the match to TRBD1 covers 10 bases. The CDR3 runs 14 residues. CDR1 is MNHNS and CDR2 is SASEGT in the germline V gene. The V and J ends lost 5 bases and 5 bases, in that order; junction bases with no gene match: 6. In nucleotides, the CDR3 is TGTGCCAGCAGTTATCCGGGACAGGGGAACGAGCAGTACTTC. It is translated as CASSYPGQGNEQYF.

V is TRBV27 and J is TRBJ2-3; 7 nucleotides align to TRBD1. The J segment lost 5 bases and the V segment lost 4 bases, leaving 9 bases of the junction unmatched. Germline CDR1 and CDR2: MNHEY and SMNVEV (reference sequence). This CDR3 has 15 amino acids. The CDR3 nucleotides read TGTGCCAGCAGTTCATCTTTGGACAGGATAGATACGCAGTATTTT. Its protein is CASSSSLDRIDTQYF.

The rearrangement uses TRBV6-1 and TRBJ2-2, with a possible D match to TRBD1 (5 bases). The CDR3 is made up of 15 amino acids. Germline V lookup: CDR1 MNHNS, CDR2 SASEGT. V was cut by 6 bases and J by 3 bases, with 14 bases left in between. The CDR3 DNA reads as TGTGCCAGCAGGGGTGTACAGGCTTACACCGGGGAGCTGTTTTTT. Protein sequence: CASRGVQAYTGELFF.

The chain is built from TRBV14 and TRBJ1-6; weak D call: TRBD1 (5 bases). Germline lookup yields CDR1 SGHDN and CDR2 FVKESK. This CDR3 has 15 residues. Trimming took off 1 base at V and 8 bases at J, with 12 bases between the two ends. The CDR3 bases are TGTGCCAGCAGCCAAGGGGGGAGGGGTGATTCACCCCTCCACTTT. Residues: CASSQGGRGDSPLHF.

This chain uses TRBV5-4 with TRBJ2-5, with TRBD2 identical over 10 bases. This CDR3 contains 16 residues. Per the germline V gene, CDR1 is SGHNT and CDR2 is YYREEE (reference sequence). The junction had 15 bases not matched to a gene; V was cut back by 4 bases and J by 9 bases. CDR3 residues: CASSEAEGAGGRSQYF. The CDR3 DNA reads TGTGCCAGCAGCGAGGCCGAGGGAGCGGGGGGGCGGTCCCAGTACTTC.

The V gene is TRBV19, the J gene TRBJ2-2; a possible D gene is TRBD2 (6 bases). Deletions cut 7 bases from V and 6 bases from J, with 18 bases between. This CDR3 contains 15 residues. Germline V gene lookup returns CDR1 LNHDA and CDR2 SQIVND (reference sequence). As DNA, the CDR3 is TGTGCCAGTACCCCCAGGGAGGCGTTCTCCGGGGAGCTGTTTTTT. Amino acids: CASTPREAFSGELFF.

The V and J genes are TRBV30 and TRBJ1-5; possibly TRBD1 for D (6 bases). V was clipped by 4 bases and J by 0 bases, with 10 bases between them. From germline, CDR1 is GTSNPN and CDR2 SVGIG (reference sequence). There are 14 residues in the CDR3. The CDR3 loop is CAWNTGSSNQPQHF. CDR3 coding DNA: TGTGCCTGGAATACAGGGTCTAGCAATCAGCCCCAGCATTTT.

DNA for the CDR3: TGCGCCAGCAGCCAAGAAGGGTCAGGGGGCGGCAATCAGCCCCAGCATTTT. Residues: CASSQEGSGGGNQPQHF. The chain employs TRBV4-1 and TRBJ1-5; 8 nucleotides agree with TRBD1. Germline V CDR1 and CDR2: MGHRA, YSYEKL. Trimming at V came to 0 bases and at J to 2 bases, leaving 6 bases not matched to a gene. There are 17 residues in the CDR3.

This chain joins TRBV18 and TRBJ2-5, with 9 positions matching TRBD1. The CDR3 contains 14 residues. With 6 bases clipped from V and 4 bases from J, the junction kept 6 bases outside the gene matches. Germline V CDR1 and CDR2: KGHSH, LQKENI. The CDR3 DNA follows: TGTGCCAGCTCGGACTCGGACAGGGGAGAGACCCAGTACTTC. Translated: CASSDSDRGETQYF.

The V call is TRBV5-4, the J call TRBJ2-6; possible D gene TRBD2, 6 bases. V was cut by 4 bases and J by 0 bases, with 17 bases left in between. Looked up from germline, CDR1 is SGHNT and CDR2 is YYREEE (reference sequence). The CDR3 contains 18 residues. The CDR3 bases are TGTGCCAGCAGCCCTCCGGGCGGGGCAAGCTCTGGGGCCAACGTCCTGACTTTC. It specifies CASSPPGGASSGANVLTF.

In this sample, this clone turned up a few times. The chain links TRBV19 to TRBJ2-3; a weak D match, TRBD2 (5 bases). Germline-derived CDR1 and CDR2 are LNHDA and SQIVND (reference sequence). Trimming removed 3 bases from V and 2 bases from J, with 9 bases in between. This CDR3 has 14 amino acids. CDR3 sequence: CASSMLATTDTQYF. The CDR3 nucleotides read TGTGCCAGTAGTATGTTAGCGACCACAGATACGCAGTATTTT.